These 28 T cell receptor beta chains were sequenced from one sample in a study of T cell repertoires in ileal Crohn's disease. The protocol was immunoSEQ multiplex PCR, while the TCRdb copy is restricted to in-frame clones and leaves out a portion. The sample has about 14,000 clones, 82% seen once; the top ten hold around 5.8%. The specimen sequenced was ileal tissue. These receptors originate from an adult with Crohn's disease.

This chain links TRBV14 with TRBJ1-4; no reliable D call. In germline, CDR1 is SGHDN, CDR2 FVKESK. The CDR3 covers 13 residues. Trimming pared 5 bases from V and 6 bases from J, leaving 10 bases between. Written as DNA, the CDR3 is TGTGCCAGCAGCAAACGGCGGCATGAAAAACTGTTTTTT. It codes for CASSKRRHEKLFF.

J is TRBJ2-7 and V is TRBV6-6, with 7 bases aligning to TRBD1. The trim removed 5 bases at V and 5 bases at J, leaving 9 bases unmatched. The germline CDR1 and CDR2 sequences are MNHNY and SVGAGI (reference sequence). The CDR3 runs 14 residues. CDR3: CASSLQGLLDEQYF. Written as DNA, the CDR3 is TGTGCCAGCAGTCTACAGGGGCTCTTAGACGAGCAGTACTTC.

The chain links TRBV7-3 to TRBJ1-2; possible D gene TRBD1, 5 bases. CDR3 length: 15 amino acids. Germline CDR1 is SGHTA and CDR2 is FQGTGA. Trimming took off 1 base at V and 1 base at J, with 10 bases between the two ends. CDR3 loop: CASSLRGGDNYGYTF. The CDR3 DNA reads as TGTGCCAGCAGCTTAAGAGGAGGGGATAACTATGGCTACACCTTC.

This chain joins TRBV6-5 and TRBJ2-7, with 14 nucleotides matching TRBD2. The germline gives CDR1 MNHEY, CDR2 SVGAGI. This CDR3 has 16 residues. The ends lost 3 bases at V and 5 bases at J; junction bases unmatched: 6. The CDR3 reads CASSYSGTSGGNEQYF. CDR3 nucleotide sequence: TGTGCCAGCAGTTATTCCGGGACTAGCGGGGGCAACGAGCAGTACTTC.

The chain is built from TRBV6-1 and TRBJ2-5, with TRBD1 matching 7 bases. Trimming at V came to 5 bases and at J to 4 bases, leaving 7 bases not matched to a gene. Germline loops: CDR1 MNHNS, CDR2 SASEGT. The CDR3 spans 14 residues. The CDR3 coding sequence is TGTGCCAGCAGTCTAATGACAGGGAGAGAGACCCAGTACTTC. Amino acids: CASSLMTGRETQYF.

Of note for this clone: An end of the junction differs from the germline gene, which may be a read error. The chain employs TRBV7-7 and TRBJ2-7; D is uncertain. This CDR3 comprises 13 residues. Germline V gene lookup returns CDR1 SSHAT and CDR2 FNYEAQ (reference sequence). The CDR3 spells CASRCSETYEQYF. The CDR3, as DNA: TGTGCTAGCAGATGCAGTGAAACCTACGAGCAGTACTTC.

The J gene is TRBJ2-1, the V gene TRBV27; 10 bases align to TRBD2. V lost 5 bases and J lost 1; bases outside the gene matches: 2. The CDR3 is 15 residues long. Germline V gene lookup returns CDR1 MNHEY and CDR2 SMNVEV (reference sequence). The CDR3 reads CASSQTSGSYNEQFF. Written as DNA, the CDR3 is TGTGCCAGCAGTCAGACTAGCGGGTCCTACAATGAGCAGTTCTTC.

V usage is TRBV9 and J usage is TRBJ1-2, with D possibly being TRBD1 (6 bases). Germline CDR1 is SGDLS and CDR2 is YYNGEE. Trimming shortened V by 4 bases and J by 7 bases, and 11 bases separated the two germline ends. The CDR3 length is 12 residues. Here the CDR3 DNA reads TGTGCCAGCAGCCCCGACAGGCTTGGCTACACCTTC. As protein: CASSPDRLGYTF.

This rearrangement joins TRBV9 to TRBJ2-1; the match to TRBD2 covers 12 bases. Germline CDR1 SGDLS, CDR2 YYNGEE. The CDR3 runs 16 residues. J was trimmed by 7 bases and V by 3 bases; bases with no gene match: 8. This chain's CDR3 is CASSDLAGGPWNEQFF. The CDR3 DNA reads as TGTGCCAGCAGCGACCTAGCGGGAGGGCCTTGGAATGAGCAGTTCTTC.

The chain has TRBV9 and TRBJ1-1; tentatively, D is TRBD1 (5 bases). V was trimmed by 3 bases and J by 1 base, leaving 13 bases between them. CDR3 length: 15 amino acids. CDR1 is SGDLS, CDR2 YYNGEE, per germline. CDR3 region: CASSAIYQGNTEAFF. CDR3 in DNA: TGTGCCAGCAGCGCCATCTATCAGGGGAACACTGAAGCTTTCTTT.

The chain combines TRBV2 with TRBJ1-1; possibly TRBD1 for D (5 bases). This CDR3 has 12 residues. Germline V lookup: CDR1 SNHLY, CDR2 FYNNEI. V lost 10 bases and J lost 1, with 10 bases in between. The CDR3, as DNA: TGTGCCACCACTACAGGGAACACTGAAGCTTTCTTT. Protein: CATTTGNTEAFF.

The V gene is TRBV5-1, the J gene TRBJ2-7, with D tentatively TRBD2 (5 bases). Germline CDR1 SGHRS, CDR2 YFSETQ. Trimming shortened V by 4 bases and J by 3 bases, and 14 bases separated the two germline ends. There are 14 residues in the CDR3. The CDR3 protein is CASSPSGLFYEQYF. In DNA form, the CDR3 reads TGCGCCAGCAGCCCCAGCGGCCTATTCTACGAGCAGTACTTC.

The V call is TRBV10-2, the J call TRBJ2-2; tentatively, D is TRBD1 (5 bases). The CDR3 totals 15 residues. V lost 10 bases to trimming and J lost 1 base, with 16 bases between them. CDR1 WSHSY and CDR2 SAAADI come from the germline V gene. The CDR3 region has the DNA TGCGCCATTCACCGATCAGGGATGAACACCGGGGAGCTGTTTTTT. The encoded protein is CAIHRSGMNTGELFF.

The chain carries TRBV5-1 and TRBJ1-1; TRBD1 is a possible D gene (5 bases). CDR1 and CDR2 (germline): SGHRS, YFSETQ. The V end lost 3 bases, the J end lost 1 base, and 7 bases lay between the germline ends. This CDR3 is built from 13 residues. The DNA of the CDR3 is TGCGCCAGCAGCTGGGGCCAGAACACTGAAGCTTTCTTT. It yields the protein CASSWGQNTEAFF.

The chain uses TRBV5-1 and TRBJ2-5, with a possible D match to TRBD1 (6 bases). The germline CDR1 and CDR2 sequences are SGHRS and YFSETQ. The CDR3 loop spans 15 amino acids. V lost 2 bases, J lost 3 bases, and 14 bases lay in between. The CDR3 DNA is TGCGCCAGCAGCTTCAGCCAGGGGACCGAAGAGACCCAGTACTTC. Amino acids: CASSFSQGTEETQYF. Drawing the rest from reference TRBV5-1 and TRBJ2-5, the complete variable domain is KAGVTQTPRYLIKTRGQQVTLSCSPISGHRSVSWYQQTPGQGLQFLFEYFSETQRNKGNFPGRFSGRQFSNSRSEMNVSTLELGDSALYLCASSFSQGTEETQYFGPGTRLLVL.

The V call is TRBV7-6, the J call TRBJ2-1, with D unresolved. The CDR3 extends over 16 amino acids. Germline loops: CDR1 SGHVS, CDR2 FNYEAQ. Between the trimmed V and J ends, which lost 4 bases and 0 bases, there was a span of 13 bases. CDR3 bases: TGTGCCAGCAGCTCAACGAGTTTAGTCTCCTACAATGAGCAGTTCTTC. It translates to CASSSTSLVSYNEQFF.

The chain combines TRBV6-1 with TRBJ2-1, with 9 positions matching TRBD1. This CDR3 has 15 residues. The V and J ends lost 4 bases and 2 bases, in that order; junction bases with no gene match: 3. From germline, CDR1 is MNHNS and CDR2 SASEGT. CDR3 nucleotide sequence: TGTGCCAGCAGTGCCCGGACAGGGGCCTACAATGAGCAGTTCTTC. This encodes CASSARTGAYNEQFF.

The chain recombines TRBV11-2 with TRBJ1-1; perhaps TRBD1 as D (5 bases). This CDR3 spans 15 amino acids. The germline V gene has CDR1 SGHAT and CDR2 FQNNGV. V was shortened by 1 base and J by 0 bases, with 9 bases between the two germline ends. CDR3 nucleotides: TGTGCCAGCAGCTTAGTGGGGACTGTGAACACTGAAGCTTTCTTT. It specifies CASSLVGTVNTEAFF.

This clone was found a few times. The rearrangement uses TRBV19 and TRBJ1-4, with a tentative D call TRBD1 (5 bases). The ends were cut back, 7 bases at V and 5 bases at J, with 11 bases in the middle. The germline CDR1 and CDR2 sequences are LNHDA and SQIVND (reference sequence). This CDR3 spans 13 amino acids. This chain's CDR3 is CASKGRENEKLFF. CDR3 DNA sequence: TGTGCCAGTAAAGGCAGGGAAAATGAAAAACTGTTTTTT.

The V call is TRBV5-1, the J call TRBJ2-3, with 9 bases matching TRBD2. The CDR3 is 15 amino acids. V lost 0 bases, J lost 4 bases, and 3 bases stayed unmatched. Per germline, CDR1 SGHRS and CDR2 YFSETQ. CDR3 bases: TGCGCCAGCAGCTTGGAACTAGCGGGCGCAGATACGCAGTATTTT. Amino acids: CASSLELAGADTQYF.

This clone was detected only once. The chain recombines TRBV7-8 with TRBJ2-1; 11 nucleotides agree with TRBD2. Germline V gives CDR1 SGHVS, CDR2 FQNEAQ. Germline trimming cut 4 bases from V and 8 bases from J; bases unmatched to any gene: 10. This CDR3 has 16 amino acids. Written as DNA, the CDR3 is TGTGCCAGCAGCTGGGGTCGACTAGCGGGATTTGATGAGCAGTTCTTC. It yields the protein CASSWGRLAGFDEQFF.

This chain connects TRBV7-2 to TRBJ2-3, with D uncertain. Germline V CDR1 and CDR2: SGHTA, FQGNSA. V was shortened by 8 bases and J by 3 bases, with 6 bases between the two germline ends. The CDR3 has 11 amino acids. The CDR3 reads CASGRTDTQYF. The CDR3 nucleotides read TGTGCCAGCGGCCGTACAGATACGCAGTATTTT.

This sequence joins TRBV18 and TRBJ2-7, with no clear D. V gave up 3 bases and J gave up 2 bases, with 11 bases separating them. The CDR3 loop spans 14 amino acids. The V gene's germline CDR1 is KGHSH and CDR2 LQKENI. The CDR3 DNA reads TGTGCCAGCTCACCGCAAACAGACCCCTACGAGCAGTACTTC. Its translation is CASSPQTDPYEQYF.

The chain uses TRBV5-4 and TRBJ2-7; D unresolved. The CDR3 is 13 residues long. The germline V gene encodes CDR1 SGHNT and CDR2 YYREEE (reference sequence). V was pared by 2 bases and J by 1 base, with 7 bases between. The CDR3 nucleotides are TGTGCCAGCAGCTTTGACACATCCTACGAGCAGTACTTC. Amino acid sequence: CASSFDTSYEQYF.

This chain connects TRBV29-1 to TRBJ2-7; 9 bases are a match to TRBD2. The CDR3 runs to 16 residues. The V and J ends lost 3 bases and 2 bases, in that order; junction bases with no gene match: 11. The germline V gene has CDR1 SQVTM and CDR2 ANQGSEA. The CDR3 bases are TGCAGCGTTGACTCCCTTAGCGGGAGCGATACCTACGAGCAGTACTTC. Its protein product is CSVDSLSGSDTYEQYF.

The chain couples TRBV6-1 to TRBJ1-4; the D gene is possibly TRBD1 (5 bases). V lost 4 bases to trimming and J lost 3 bases, with 12 bases between them. CDR1 is MNHNS, CDR2 SASEGT, per germline. CDR3 length: 15 residues. CDR3 amino acids: CASSAPRVANEKLFF. The CDR3 coding sequence is TGTGCCAGCAGTGCCCCCAGGGTTGCTAATGAAAAACTGTTTTTT.

The J gene is TRBJ2-7, the V gene TRBV5-6; D gene ambiguous. Germline CDR1 is SGHDT and CDR2 is YYEEEE. CDR3 size: 14 residues. V shed 2 bases and J shed 0 bases, with 9 bases lying between them. The CDR3 DNA sequence: TGTGCCAGCAGCTTTCCGACGGGCTCCTACGAGCAGTACTTC. The encoded protein is CASSFPTGSYEQYF.

The count of this clone is one. J is TRBJ1-2 and V is TRBV5-5, with D possibly being TRBD1 (5 bases). CDR1 is SGHKS, CDR2 YYEKEE, per germline (reference sequence). V was clipped by 4 bases and J by 6 bases, with 13 bases between them. This CDR3 spans 13 amino acids. The CDR3 sequence is CASSLNPRDGYTF. In nucleotides, the CDR3 is TGTGCCAGCAGCCTAAACCCCAGGGATGGCTACACCTTC.